Each of the 19 T cell receptor beta chains below was sequenced from the same sample in a study of identical twins. Using its own MiXCR run on the 5' RACE reads, TCRdb lists one record per CDR3 protein. The data show some 790,000 distinct CDR3 sequences, with around a sixth seen just once and around 12% held by the top ten. The same specimen was also included in a second study, on T cells expressing NK-cell markers.

Sample: PBMCs. The source is a woman aged 18-30 years in good health.

In its sample, this clonotype was seen a few times. V gene TRBV7-6 combines with J gene TRBJ2-1; TRBD2 agrees at 11 bases. This CDR3 is built from 14 residues. V trimming: 4 bases; J trimming: 9 bases; junction bases outside the gene matches: 5. Germline V lookup: CDR1 SGHVS, CDR2 FNYEAQ. CDR3 residues: CASSSGTSGSEQFF. DNA for the CDR3: TGTGCCAGCAGCTCCGGGACTAGCGGTAGTGAGCAGTTCTTC.

The J gene is TRBJ2-3, the V gene TRBV5-1, with D possibly matching TRBD2 (5 bases). Trimming stripped 7 bases from V and 1 base from J, with 13 bases between. CDR3 size: 14 residues. Germline V gene sequence: CDR1 SGHRS, CDR2 YFSETQ. The DNA for the CDR3 is TGCGCCAGCGCCCTCGAGGGTGGCACAGATACGCAGTATTTT. This codes for CASALEGGTDTQYF. The full variable domain, in which reference TRBV5-1 and TRBJ2-3 provide the parts outside the CDR3, is KAGVTQTPRYLIKTRGQQVTLSCSPISGHRSVSWYQQTPGQGLQFLFEYFSETQRNKGNFPGRFSGRQFSNSRSEMNVSTLELGDSALYLCASALEGGTDTQYFGPGTRLTVL.

The rearrangement joins TRBV6-5 to TRBJ1-2; D may be TRBD1 (6 bases). Looked up from germline, CDR1 is MNHEY and CDR2 is SVGAGI. The V end was cut by 1 base, the J end by 8 bases, with 11 bases between. The CDR3 sequence is 13 residues long. DNA of the CDR3: TGTGCCAGCAGTTACTTCAGGGGTGGAGGCTACACCTTC. Amino acids: CASSYFRGGGYTF.

The J gene is TRBJ2-7, the V gene TRBV29-1; weak D call: TRBD1 (5 bases). V was pared by 5 bases and J by 0 bases, with 14 bases between. Germline V gene lookup returns CDR1 SQVTM and CDR2 ANQGSEA. The CDR3 has 14 residues. The CDR3 DNA reads TGCAGCGTTCTACAGGAAGGGATCTCCTACGAGCAGTACTTC. It yields the protein CSVLQEGISYEQYF.

The CDR3 sequence: CSARRTGSEKLFF. The CDR3 DNA sequence: TGCAGTGCTAGAAGGACAGGGTCGGAAAAACTGTTTTTT. The V and J genes are TRBV20-1 and TRBJ1-4; 8 bases align to TRBD1. The CDR3 contains 13 residues. J gave up 8 bases and V 2 bases, and 4 bases lay outside the gene matches. Germline V lookup: CDR1 DFQATT, CDR2 SNEGSKA (reference sequence).

This clonotype has just a few counts. The chain uses TRBV7-9 and TRBJ2-1, with D unresolved. This CDR3 has 12 amino acids. CDR1 and CDR2 from the germline V gene are SEHNR and FQNEAQ (reference sequence). The V gene lost 5 bases and the J gene lost 7 bases, with 9 bases spanning the gap. This chain's CDR3 is CASSPMGNEQFF. The CDR3 DNA sequence: TGTGCCAGCAGCCCGATGGGGAATGAGCAGTTCTTC. The full variable domain, with the rest looked up from reference TRBV7-9 and TRBJ2-1, is DTGVSQNPRHKITKRGQNVTFRCDPISEHNRLYWYRQTLGQGPEFLTYFQNEAQLEKSRLLSDRFSAERPKGSFSTLEIQRTEQGDSAMYLCASSPMGNEQFFGPGTRLTVL.

This clonotype was seen more than once but under ten times. The chain couples TRBV20-1 to TRBJ1-2; TRBD1 matches at 7 bases. Germline V gene sequence: CDR1 DFQATT, CDR2 SNEGSKA (reference sequence). CDR3 size: 14 residues. V trimming: 6 bases; J trimming: 2 bases; junction bases outside the gene matches: 9. CDR3 nucleotides: TGCAGTGCCCACAGACAGGGACCGAACTATGGCTACACCTTC. This sequence encodes CSAHRQGPNYGYTF.

This clonotype was detected many times. Mismatch with germline at one junction end may stem from a read error. The rearrangement links TRBV5-1 to TRBJ2-3, with D possibly matching TRBD1 (5 bases). This CDR3 comprises 14 residues. Germline V gene sequence: CDR1 SGHRS, CDR2 YFSETQ. The CDR3 loop reads CASSPGQGTDTQYF. For the CDR3, the DNA is TGTGCCAGCAGCCCTGGACAAGGCACAGATACGCAGTATTTT.

The V call is TRBV12-3 or TRBV12-4, the J call TRBJ1-5, with D unresolved. CDR3 length equals 15 residues. V gave up 3 bases and J gave up 6 bases, with 15 bases separating them. CDR3 coding DNA: TGTGCCAGCAGTTTTGGACTTTCAGGTCGTCAGCCCCAGCATTTT. Encoded protein: CASSFGLSGRQPQHF.

V gene TRBV2 combines with J gene TRBJ2-2; unclear D gene. Trimming cost V 6 bases and J 2 bases, with 10 bases left between them. CDR3 length: 14 residues. The V gene's germline CDR1 is SNHLY and CDR2 FYNNEI. The CDR3 DNA follows: TGTGCCAGCAGAGTCAATTTAAACACCGGGGAGCTGTTTTTT. It encodes CASRVNLNTGELFF.

This clonotype was picked up a small number of times. The genes are TRBV11-1 and TRBJ2-1; 15 bases are a match to TRBD2. Germline V lookup: CDR1 SGHAT, CDR2 FQDESV (reference sequence). The CDR3 is 18 amino acids. The CDR3 loop reads CARAGGLAGGLSYNEQFF. CDR3 bases: TGTGCAAGAGCGGGGGGACTAGCGGGAGGCCTCTCCTACAATGAGCAGTTCTTC.

In this sample, this clonotype turned up many times. The CDR3 spells CSVEVRTSGMQFF. For the CDR3, the DNA is TGCAGCGTTGAAGTCCGGACTAGCGGGATGCAGTTCTTC. The genes are TRBV29-1 and TRBJ2-1, with 12 nucleotides matching TRBD2. Germline CDR1 and CDR2: SQVTM and ANQGSEA. The ends lost 1 base at V and 12 bases at J; junction bases unmatched: 4. The CDR3 is 13 amino acids.

CDR3 sequence: CASSPNTGTPTEAFF. CDR3 nucleotides: TGTGCCAGCTCACCTAACACAGGGACTCCCACTGAAGCTTTCTTT. The rearrangement uses TRBV18 and TRBJ1-1; TRBD1 is a possible D gene (6 bases). V dropped 3 bases and J dropped 4 bases, with 15 bases sitting between them. Germline-derived CDR1 and CDR2 are KGHSH and LQKENI. The CDR3 runs to 15 residues.

This clonotype was observed a few times. This chain joins TRBV20-1 and TRBJ1-5, with D unresolved. The CDR3 is 14 amino acids. V shed 0 bases and J shed 2 bases, with 8 bases lying between them. Germline-derived CDR1 and CDR2 are DFQATT and SNEGSKA (reference sequence). CDR3 residues: CSAREIFGNQPQHF. CDR3 bases: TGCAGTGCTAGAGAGATTTTTGGCAATCAGCCCCAGCATTTT.

The chain recombines TRBV10-3 with TRBJ1-4, with D perhaps TRBD1 (5 bases). The CDR3 is 14 amino acids. Germline V gives CDR1 ENHRY, CDR2 SYGVKD. Between the trimmed V and J ends, which lost 11 bases and 2 bases, there was a span of 15 bases. Here the CDR3 reads CAAAPGRTNEKLFF. DNA of the CDR3: TGTGCCGCCGCACCAGGGCGGACTAATGAAAAACTGTTTTTT.

The chain links TRBV20-1 to TRBJ2-1; 7 bases map to TRBD2. CDR3 length: 13 residues. Germline V CDR1 and CDR2: DFQATT, SNEGSKA (reference sequence). The V segment lost 4 bases and the J segment 10 bases; nucleotides outside the gene matches: 10. The chain's CDR3 is CSAKLLAAFEQFF. CDR3 in DNA: TGCAGTGCTAAACTCCTAGCGGCATTCGAGCAGTTCTTC.

This clonotype was picked up many times. This chain links TRBV20-1 with TRBJ1-1; D may be TRBD1 (6 bases). Germline CDR1 DFQATT, CDR2 SNEGSKA (reference sequence). V was shortened by 5 bases and J by 3 bases, with 10 bases between the two germline ends. This CDR3 region has 12 residues. CDR3 nucleotide sequence: TGCAGTGCTGCCCAGGGGTACACTGAAGCTTTCTTT. The encoded protein is CSAAQGYTEAFF.

This clonotype has only a few counts. V usage is TRBV12-3 or TRBV12-4 and J usage is TRBJ2-5, with a weak D call TRBD1 (5 bases). Trimming shortened V by 5 bases and J by 7 bases, and 14 bases separated the two germline ends. The CDR3 covers 13 residues. The CDR3 loop is CASSPTHQGTQYF. CDR3 bases: TGTGCCAGCAGTCCCACGCATCAGGGGACCCAGTACTTC.

V and J are TRBV20-1 and TRBJ2-1; perhaps D is TRBD1 or TRBD2 (5 bases each). Looked up from germline, CDR1 is DFQATT and CDR2 is SNEGSKA (reference sequence). The CDR3 is made up of 15 amino acids. V lost 5 bases and J lost 6, with 20 bases in between. The DNA for the CDR3 is TGCAGTGCTCGCCCCGGGACGGGACCTTTCAATGAGCAGTTCTTC. It yields the protein CSARPGTGPFNEQFF.